This T cell receptor beta chain originates from a study of blood T cell repertoires in COVID-19. Study context: The samples span acute and convalescent COVID-19 from the United States, Italy and Spain.

Enrolled during active infection, Seattle patients were then followed longitudinally. Clones were read by immunoSEQ multiplex PCR, and TCRdb kept only the in-frame ones, dropping some. Of fewer than 450,000 clones listed, about 91% are singletons. Per germline, CDR1 MDHEN and CDR2 SYDVKM. V was clipped by 5 bases and J by 1 base; unmatched bases: 5. The CDR3 is 15 amino acids. Input material: peripheral blood. This receptor was identified in a woman in her 50s with COVID-19, enrolled during active disease. The chain carries TRBV28 and TRBJ1-2; 9 nucleotides match TRBD1. CDR3 sequence: CASSRQGGGNYGYTF. In DNA form, the CDR3 reads TGTGCCAGCAGTAGACAGGGGGGCGGTAACTATGGCTACACCTTC.